This T cell receptor beta chain is from a study of cytomegalovirus exposure and HLA in healthy donors. Study information: In an earlier analysis, almost 120 million unique TCR beta sequences were found from some 200 million T cells. Study-wide findings and caveats: Researchers reported that a few CMV-associated chains were confirmed in vitro as CMV antigen-specific.

The CDR3 is 14 residues long. Looked up from germline, CDR1 is MNHNS and CDR2 is SASEGT. The V end lost 3 bases, the J end lost 1 base, and 6 bases lay between the germline ends. A few counts support this clone. Its specificity is unknown. The primer mix had 60 Vbeta and 13 Jbeta primers. Sequencing was performed with immunoSEQ multiplex PCR; in TCRdb, only in-frame clones are kept and a portion is missing. The sample lists fewer than 250,000 clones, almost 80% occurring once. The chain employs TRBV6-1 and TRBJ2-2; no reliable D call. The clonotype originates from a male donor in good health and CMV-seronegative. Sequenced input: PBMCs. The CDR3 region is CASSDRLNTGELFF. CDR3 nucleotide sequence: TGTGCCAGCAGTGATCGGTTGAACACCGGGGAGCTGTTTTTT.